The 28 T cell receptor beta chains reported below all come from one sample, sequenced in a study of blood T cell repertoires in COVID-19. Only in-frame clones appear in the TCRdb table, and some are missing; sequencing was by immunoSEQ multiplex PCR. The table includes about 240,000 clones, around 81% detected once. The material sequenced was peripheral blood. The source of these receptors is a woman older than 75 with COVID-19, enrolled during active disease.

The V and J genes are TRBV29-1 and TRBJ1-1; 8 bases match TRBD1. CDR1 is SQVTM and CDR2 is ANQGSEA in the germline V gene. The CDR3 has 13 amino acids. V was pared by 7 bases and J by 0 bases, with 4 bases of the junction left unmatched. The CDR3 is CSAPTGVNTEAFF. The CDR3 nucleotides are TGCAGCGCGCCGACAGGGGTGAACACTGAAGCTTTCTTT.

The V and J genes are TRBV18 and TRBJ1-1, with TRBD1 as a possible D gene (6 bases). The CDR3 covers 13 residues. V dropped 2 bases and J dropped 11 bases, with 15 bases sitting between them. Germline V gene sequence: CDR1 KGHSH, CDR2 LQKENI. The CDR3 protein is CASSPSGDVGAFF. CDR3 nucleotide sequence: TGTGCCAGCTCACCATCAGGGGACGTTGGGGCTTTCTTT.

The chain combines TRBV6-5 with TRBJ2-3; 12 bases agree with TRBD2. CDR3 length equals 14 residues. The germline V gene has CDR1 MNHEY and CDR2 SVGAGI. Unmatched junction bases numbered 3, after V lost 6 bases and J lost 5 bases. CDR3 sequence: CASSRLAGEDTQYF. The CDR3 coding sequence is TGTGCCAGCAGCCGACTAGCGGGGGAAGATACGCAGTATTTT.

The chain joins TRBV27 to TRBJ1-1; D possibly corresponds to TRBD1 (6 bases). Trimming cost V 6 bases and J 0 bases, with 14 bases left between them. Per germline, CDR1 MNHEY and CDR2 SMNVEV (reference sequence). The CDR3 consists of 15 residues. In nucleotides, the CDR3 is TGTGCCAGCAGACCCTACAGGGCGCTGAACACTGAAGCTTTCTTT. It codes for CASRPYRALNTEAFF.

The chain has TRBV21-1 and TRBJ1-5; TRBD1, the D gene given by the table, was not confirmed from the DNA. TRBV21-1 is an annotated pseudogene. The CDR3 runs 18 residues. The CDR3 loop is CASSKKVDLDRGNGPQHF. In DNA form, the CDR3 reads TGTGCCAGCAGCAAAAAGGTTGATCTGGACAGGGGGAATGGGCCCCAGCATTTT.

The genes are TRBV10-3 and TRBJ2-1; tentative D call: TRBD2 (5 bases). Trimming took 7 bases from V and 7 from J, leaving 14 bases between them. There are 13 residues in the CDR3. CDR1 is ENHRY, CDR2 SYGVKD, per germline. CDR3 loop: CAITQTEGNEQFF. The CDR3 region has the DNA TGTGCCATCACTCAAACAGAGGGAAATGAGCAGTTCTTC.

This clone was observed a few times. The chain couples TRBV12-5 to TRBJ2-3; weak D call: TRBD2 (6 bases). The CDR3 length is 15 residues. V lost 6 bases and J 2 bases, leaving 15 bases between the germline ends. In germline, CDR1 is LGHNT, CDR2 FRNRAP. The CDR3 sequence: CASGPPRGHTDTQYF. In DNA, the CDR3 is TGTGCTAGTGGCCCTCCGCGGGGCCACACAGATACGCAGTATTTT.

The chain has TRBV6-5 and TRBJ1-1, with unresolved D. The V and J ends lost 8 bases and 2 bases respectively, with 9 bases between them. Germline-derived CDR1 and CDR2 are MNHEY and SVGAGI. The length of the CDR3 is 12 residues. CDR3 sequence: CASCRYNTEAFF. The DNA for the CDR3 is TGTGCCAGCTGTCGCTATAACACTGAAGCTTTCTTT.

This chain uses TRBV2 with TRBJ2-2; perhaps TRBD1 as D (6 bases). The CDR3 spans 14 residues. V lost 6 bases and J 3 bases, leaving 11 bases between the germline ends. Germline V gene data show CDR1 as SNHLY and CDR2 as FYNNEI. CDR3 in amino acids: CASSENRDTGELFF. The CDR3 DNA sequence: TGTGCCAGCAGCGAGAACAGGGACACCGGGGAGCTGTTTTTT. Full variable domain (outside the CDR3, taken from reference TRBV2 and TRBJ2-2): EPEVTQTPSHQVTQMGQEVILRCVPISNHLYFYWYRQILGQKVEFLVSFYNNEISEKSEIFDDQFSVERPDGSNFTLKIRSTKLEDSAMYFCASSENRDTGELFFGEGSRLTVL.

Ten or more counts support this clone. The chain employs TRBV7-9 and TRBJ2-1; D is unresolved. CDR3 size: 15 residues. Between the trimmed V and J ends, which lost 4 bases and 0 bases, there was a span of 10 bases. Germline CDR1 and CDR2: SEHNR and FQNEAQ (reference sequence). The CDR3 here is CASSYDTSSYNEQFF. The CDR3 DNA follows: TGTGCCAGCAGCTATGACACCAGCTCCTACAATGAGCAGTTCTTC. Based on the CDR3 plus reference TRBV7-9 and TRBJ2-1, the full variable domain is DTGVSQNPRHKITKRGQNVTFRCDPISEHNRLYWYRQTLGQGPEFLTYFQNEAQLEKSRLLSDRFSAERPKGSFSTLEIQRTEQGDSAMYLCASSYDTSSYNEQFFGPGTRLTVL.

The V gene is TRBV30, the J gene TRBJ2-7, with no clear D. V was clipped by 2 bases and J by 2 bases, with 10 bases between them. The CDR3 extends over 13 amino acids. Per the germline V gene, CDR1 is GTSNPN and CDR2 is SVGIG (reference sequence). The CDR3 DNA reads TGTGCCTGGAGTATCTCCGGTCCCTACGAGCAGTACTTC. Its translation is CAWSISGPYEQYF.

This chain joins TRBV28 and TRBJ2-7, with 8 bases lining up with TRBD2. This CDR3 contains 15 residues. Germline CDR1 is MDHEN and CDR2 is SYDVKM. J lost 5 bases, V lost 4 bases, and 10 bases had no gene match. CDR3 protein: CASSSIAGTTDEQYF. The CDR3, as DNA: TGTGCCAGCAGTTCCATAGCGGGAACGACAGACGAGCAGTACTTC.

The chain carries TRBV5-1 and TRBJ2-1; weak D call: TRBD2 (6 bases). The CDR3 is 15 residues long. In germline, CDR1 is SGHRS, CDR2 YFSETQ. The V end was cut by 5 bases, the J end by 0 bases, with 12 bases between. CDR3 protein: CASRTGLSSYNEQFF. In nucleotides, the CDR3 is TGCGCCAGCAGGACGGGACTCAGCTCCTACAATGAGCAGTTCTTC.

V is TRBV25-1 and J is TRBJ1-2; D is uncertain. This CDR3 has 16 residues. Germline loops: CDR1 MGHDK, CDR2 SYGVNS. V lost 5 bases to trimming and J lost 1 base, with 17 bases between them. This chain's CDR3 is CASSPYGEALNYGYTF. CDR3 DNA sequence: TGTGCCAGCAGTCCTTACGGCGAGGCTCTTAACTATGGCTACACCTTC.

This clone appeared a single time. The CDR3 spells CASSPSGYYNSPLHF. The CDR3 region has the DNA TGTGCCAGCAGTCCCTCGGGGTACTATAATTCACCCCTCCACTTT. J is TRBJ1-6 and V is TRBV6-5; D remains unclear. The CDR3 length is 15 residues. Germline V CDR1 and CDR2: MNHEY, SVGAGI. V lost 5 bases and J 3 bases, leaving 11 bases between the germline ends.

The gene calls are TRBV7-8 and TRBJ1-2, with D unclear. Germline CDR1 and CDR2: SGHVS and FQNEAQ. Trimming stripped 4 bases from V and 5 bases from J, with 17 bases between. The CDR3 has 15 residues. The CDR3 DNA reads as TGTGCCAGCAGCTCGCCCCTCCGGGGAGAATATGGCTACACCTTC. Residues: CASSSPLRGEYGYTF.

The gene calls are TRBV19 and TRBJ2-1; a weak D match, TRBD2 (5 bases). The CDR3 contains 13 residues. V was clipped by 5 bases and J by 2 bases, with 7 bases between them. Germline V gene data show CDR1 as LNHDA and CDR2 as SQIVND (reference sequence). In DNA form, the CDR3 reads TGTGCCAGTAGTGAGAGGGCCTACAATGAGCAGTTCTTC. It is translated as CASSERAYNEQFF.

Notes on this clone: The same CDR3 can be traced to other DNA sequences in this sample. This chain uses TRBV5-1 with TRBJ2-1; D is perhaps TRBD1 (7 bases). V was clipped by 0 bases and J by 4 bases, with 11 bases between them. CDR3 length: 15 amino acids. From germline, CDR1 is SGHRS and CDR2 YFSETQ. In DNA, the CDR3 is TGCGCCAGCAGCTTGGGCGGGACAGCTTACAATGAGCAGTTCTTC. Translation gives CASSLGGTAYNEQFF.

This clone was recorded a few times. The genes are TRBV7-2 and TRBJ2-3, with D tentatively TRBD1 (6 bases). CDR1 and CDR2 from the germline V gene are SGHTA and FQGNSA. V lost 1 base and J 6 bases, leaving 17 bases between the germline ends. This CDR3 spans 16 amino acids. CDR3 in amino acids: CASSLGGGPSRDTQYF. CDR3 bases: TGTGCCAGCAGCTTAGGAGGGGGACCGTCGAGGGATACGCAGTATTTT.

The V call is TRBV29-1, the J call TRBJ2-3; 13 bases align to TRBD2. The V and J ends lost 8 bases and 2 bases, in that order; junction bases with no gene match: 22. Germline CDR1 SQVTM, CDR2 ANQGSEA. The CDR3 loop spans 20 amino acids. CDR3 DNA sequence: TGCAGCACCATGGGGGCCTCCGGGACTAGCGGGACCGCCAACACAGATACGCAGTATTTT. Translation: CSTMGASGTSGTANTDTQYF.

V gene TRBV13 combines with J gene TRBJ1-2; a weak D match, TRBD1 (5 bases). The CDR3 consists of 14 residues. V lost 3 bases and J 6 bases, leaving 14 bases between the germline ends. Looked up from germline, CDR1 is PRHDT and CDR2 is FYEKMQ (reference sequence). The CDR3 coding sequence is TGTGCCAGCAGCTTTGACAGCCGGGGGGATGGCTACACCTTC. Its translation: CASSFDSRGDGYTF.

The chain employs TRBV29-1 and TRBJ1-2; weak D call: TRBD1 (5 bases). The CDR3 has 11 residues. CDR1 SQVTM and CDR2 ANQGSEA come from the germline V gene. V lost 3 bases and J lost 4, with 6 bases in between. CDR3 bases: TGCAGCGTTGACGGGGGCTATGGCTACACCTTC. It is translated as CSVDGGYGYTF.

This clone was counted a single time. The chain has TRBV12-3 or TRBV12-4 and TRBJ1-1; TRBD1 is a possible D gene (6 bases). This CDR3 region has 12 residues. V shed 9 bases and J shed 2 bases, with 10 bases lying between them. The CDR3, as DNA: TGTGCCAGTACCAGGGGTAACACTGAAGCTTTCTTT. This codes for CASTRGNTEAFF.

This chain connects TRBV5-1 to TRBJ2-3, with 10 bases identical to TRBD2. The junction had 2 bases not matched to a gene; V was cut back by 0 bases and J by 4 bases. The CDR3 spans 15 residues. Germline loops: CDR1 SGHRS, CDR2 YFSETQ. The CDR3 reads CASSLGGTSADTQYF. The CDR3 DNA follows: TGCGCCAGCAGCTTGGGGGGGACTAGCGCAGATACGCAGTATTTT. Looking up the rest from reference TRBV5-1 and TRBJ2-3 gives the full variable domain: KAGVTQTPRYLIKTRGQQVTLSCSPISGHRSVSWYQQTPGQGLQFLFEYFSETQRNKGNFPGRFSGRQFSNSRSEMNVSTLELGDSALYLCASSLGGTSADTQYFGPGTRLTVL.

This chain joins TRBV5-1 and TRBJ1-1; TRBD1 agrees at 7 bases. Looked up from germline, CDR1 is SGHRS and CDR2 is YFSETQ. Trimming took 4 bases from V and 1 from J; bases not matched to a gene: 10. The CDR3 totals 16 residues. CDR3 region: CASSRRQGGGNTEAFF. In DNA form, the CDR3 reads TGCGCCAGCAGCCGCCGACAGGGCGGAGGGAACACTGAAGCTTTCTTT.

CDR3 protein: CASSQIANSPLHF. The CDR3 DNA follows: TGCGCCAGCAGCCAAATTGCGAATTCACCCCTCCACTTT. The V gene is TRBV4-3, the J gene TRBJ1-6; D call uncertain. The ends were cut back, 2 bases at V and 7 bases at J, with 6 bases in the middle. Per the germline V gene, CDR1 is LGHNA and CDR2 is YSLEER. This CDR3 is built from 13 residues.

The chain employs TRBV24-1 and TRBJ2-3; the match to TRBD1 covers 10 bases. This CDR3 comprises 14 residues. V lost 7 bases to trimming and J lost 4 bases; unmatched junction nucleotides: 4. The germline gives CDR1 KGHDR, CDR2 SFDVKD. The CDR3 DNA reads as TGTGCCACCAGCCGACAGGGGGCCGCAGATACGCAGTATTTT. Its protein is CATSRQGAADTQYF.

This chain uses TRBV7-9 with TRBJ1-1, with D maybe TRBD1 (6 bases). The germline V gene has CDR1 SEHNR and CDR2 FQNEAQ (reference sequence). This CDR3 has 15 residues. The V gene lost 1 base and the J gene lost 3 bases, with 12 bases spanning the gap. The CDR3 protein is CASSLEQGGYTEAFF. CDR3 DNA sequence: TGTGCCAGCAGCTTAGAACAGGGTGGGTACACTGAAGCTTTCTTT.